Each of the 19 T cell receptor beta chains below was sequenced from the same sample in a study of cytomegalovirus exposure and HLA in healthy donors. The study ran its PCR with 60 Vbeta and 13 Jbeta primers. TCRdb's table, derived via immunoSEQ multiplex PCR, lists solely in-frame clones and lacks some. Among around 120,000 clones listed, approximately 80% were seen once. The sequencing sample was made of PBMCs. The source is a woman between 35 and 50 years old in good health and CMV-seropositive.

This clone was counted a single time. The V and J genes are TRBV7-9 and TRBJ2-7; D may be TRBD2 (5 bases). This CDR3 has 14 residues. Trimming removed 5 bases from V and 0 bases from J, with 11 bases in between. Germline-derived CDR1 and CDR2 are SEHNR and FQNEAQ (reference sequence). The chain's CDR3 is CASSPGLSSYEQYF. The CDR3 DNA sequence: TGTGCCAGCAGCCCAGGACTGAGCTCCTACGAGCAGTACTTC.

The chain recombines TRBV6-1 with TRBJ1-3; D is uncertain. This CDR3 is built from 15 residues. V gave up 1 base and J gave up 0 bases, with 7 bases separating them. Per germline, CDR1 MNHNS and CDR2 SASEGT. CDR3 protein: CASSEGHFSGNTIYF. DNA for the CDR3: TGTGCCAGCAGTGAAGGACATTTCTCTGGAAACACCATATATTTT.

The CDR3 reads CASSLGGPGELFF. Written as DNA, the CDR3 is TGTGCCAGCAGCTTGGGTGGGCCCGGGGAGCTGTTTTTT. The chain carries TRBV5-4 and TRBJ2-2; D remains ambiguous. The CDR3 is 13 amino acids. Between the trimmed V and J ends, which lost 0 bases and 6 bases, there was a span of 6 bases. Germline V CDR1 and CDR2: SGHNT, YYREEE (reference sequence).

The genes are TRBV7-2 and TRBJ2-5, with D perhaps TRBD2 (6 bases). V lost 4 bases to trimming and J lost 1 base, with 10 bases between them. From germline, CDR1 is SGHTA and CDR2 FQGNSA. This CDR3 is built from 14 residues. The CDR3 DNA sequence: TGTGCCAGCAGCTCGATGGGGGGCCAAGAGACCCAGTACTTC. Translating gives CASSSMGGQETQYF.

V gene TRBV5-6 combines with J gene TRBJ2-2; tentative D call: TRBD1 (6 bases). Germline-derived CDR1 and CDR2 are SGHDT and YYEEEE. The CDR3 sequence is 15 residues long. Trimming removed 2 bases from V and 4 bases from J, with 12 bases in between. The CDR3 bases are TGTGCCAGCAGCTTTTTACAGGGTGGCACCGGGGAGCTGTTTTTT. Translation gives CASSFLQGGTGELFF.

CDR3 nucleotides: TGTGCTAGTGGTTTGGGGGGGCCACGAGAGACCCAGTACTTC. This translates into CASGLGGPRETQYF. The rearrangement joins TRBV12-5 to TRBJ2-5; D is perhaps TRBD1 (6 bases). The CDR3 runs 14 residues. Trimming removed 1 base from V and 4 bases from J, with 10 bases in between. Germline V gene sequence: CDR1 LGHNT, CDR2 FRNRAP.

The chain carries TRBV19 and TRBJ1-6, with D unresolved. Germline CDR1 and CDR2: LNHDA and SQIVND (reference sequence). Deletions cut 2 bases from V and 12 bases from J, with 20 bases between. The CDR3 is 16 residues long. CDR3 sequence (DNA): TGTGCCAGTAGTATAATAGTCGGGGAACGACCTAAACCCCTCCACTTT. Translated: CASSIIVGERPKPLHF.

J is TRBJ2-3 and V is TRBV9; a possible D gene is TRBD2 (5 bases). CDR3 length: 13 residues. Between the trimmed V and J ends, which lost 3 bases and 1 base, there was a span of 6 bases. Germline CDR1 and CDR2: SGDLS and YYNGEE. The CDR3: CASSAGGTDTQYF. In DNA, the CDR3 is TGTGCCAGCAGCGCCGGGGGCACAGATACGCAGTATTTT. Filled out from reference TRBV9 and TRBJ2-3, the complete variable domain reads DSGVTQTPKHLITATGQRVTLRCSPRSGDLSVYWYQQSLDQGLQFLIQYYNGEERAKGNILERFSAQQFPDLHSELNLSSLELGDSALYFCASSAGGTDTQYFGPGTRLTVL.

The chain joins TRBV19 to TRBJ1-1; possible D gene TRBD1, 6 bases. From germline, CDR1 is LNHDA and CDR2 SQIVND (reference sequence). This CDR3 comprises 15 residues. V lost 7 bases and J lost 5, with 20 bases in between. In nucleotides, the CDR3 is TGTGCCAGTACCCTCGGGGGAGGGGGTGGTACTGAAGCTTTCTTT. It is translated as CASTLGGGGGTEAFF.

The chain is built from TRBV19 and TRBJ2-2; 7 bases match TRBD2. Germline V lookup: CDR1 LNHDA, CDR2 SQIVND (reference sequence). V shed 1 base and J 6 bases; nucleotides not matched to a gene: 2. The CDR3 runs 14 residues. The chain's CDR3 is CASSIAGGPGELFF. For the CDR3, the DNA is TGTGCCAGTAGTATAGCGGGAGGCCCCGGGGAGCTGTTTTTT. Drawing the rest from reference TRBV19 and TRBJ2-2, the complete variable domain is DGGITQSPKYLFRKEGQNVTLSCEQNLNHDAMYWYRQDPGQGLRLIYYSQIVNDFQKGDIAEGYSVSREKKESFPLTVTSAQKNPTAFYLCASSIAGGPGELFFGEGSRLTVL.

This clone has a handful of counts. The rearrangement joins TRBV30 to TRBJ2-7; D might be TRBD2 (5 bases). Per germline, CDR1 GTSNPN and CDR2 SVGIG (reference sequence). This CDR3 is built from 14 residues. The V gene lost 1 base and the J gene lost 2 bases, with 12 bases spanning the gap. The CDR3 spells CAWSADEGTYEQYF. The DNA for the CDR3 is TGTGCCTGGAGTGCAGATGAGGGTACCTACGAGCAGTACTTC.

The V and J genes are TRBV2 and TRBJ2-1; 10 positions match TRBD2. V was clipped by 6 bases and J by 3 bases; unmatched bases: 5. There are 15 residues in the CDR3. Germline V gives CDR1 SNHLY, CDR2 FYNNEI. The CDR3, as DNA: TGTGCCAGCAGGGGAGGGACTAGCGACTACAATGAGCAGTTCTTC. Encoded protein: CASRGGTSDYNEQFF.

The CDR3 reads CASSLARSTDTQYF. The CDR3 DNA reads as TGCGCCAGCAGCTTGGCGAGAAGCACAGATACGCAGTATTTT. The chain joins TRBV5-1 to TRBJ2-3, with no clear D. Germline CDR1 and CDR2: SGHRS and YFSETQ. Deletions cut 0 bases from V and 0 bases from J, with 5 bases between. The CDR3 extends over 14 amino acids.

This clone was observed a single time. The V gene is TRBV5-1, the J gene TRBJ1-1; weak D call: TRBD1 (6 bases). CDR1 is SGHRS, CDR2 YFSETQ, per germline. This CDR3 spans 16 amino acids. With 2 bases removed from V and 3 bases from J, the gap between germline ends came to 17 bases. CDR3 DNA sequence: TGCGCCAGCAGCTTAACAATACAGGGTGGGGACACTGAAGCTTTCTTT. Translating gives CASSLTIQGGDTEAFF.

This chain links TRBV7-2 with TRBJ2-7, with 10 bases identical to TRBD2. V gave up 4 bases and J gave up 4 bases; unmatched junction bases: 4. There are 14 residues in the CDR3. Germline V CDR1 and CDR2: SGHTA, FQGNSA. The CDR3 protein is CASSSAGGPYEQYF. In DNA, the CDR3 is TGTGCCAGCAGCTCAGCGGGAGGGCCTTACGAGCAGTACTTC.

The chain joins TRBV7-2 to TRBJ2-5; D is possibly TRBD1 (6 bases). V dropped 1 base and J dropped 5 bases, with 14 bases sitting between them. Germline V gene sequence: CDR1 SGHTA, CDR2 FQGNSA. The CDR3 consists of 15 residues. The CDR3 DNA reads TGTGCCAGCAGCTTAGTCGCTGGGGGCCGGGAGACCCAGTACTTC. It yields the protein CASSLVAGGRETQYF.

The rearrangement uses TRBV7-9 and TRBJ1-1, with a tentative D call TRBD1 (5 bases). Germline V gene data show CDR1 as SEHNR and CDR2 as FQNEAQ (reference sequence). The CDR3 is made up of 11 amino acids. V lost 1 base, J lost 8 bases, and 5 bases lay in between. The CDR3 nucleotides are TGTGCCAGCAGCTTAGACAGGGAAGCTTTCTTT. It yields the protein CASSLDREAFF.

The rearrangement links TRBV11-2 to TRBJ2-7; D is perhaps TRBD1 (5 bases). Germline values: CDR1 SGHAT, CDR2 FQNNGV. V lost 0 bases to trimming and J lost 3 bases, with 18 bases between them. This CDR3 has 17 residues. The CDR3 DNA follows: TGTGCCAGCAGCTTAGATGCTGGGGCAGGGTGGGACTACGAGCAGTACTTC. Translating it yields CASSLDAGAGWDYEQYF. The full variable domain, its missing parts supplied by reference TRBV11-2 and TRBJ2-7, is EAGVAQSPRYKIIEKRQSVAFWCNPISGHATLYWYQQILGQGPKLLIQFQNNGVVDDSQLPKDRFSAERLKGVDSTLKIQPAKLEDSAVYLCASSLDAGAGWDYEQYFGPGTRLTVT.

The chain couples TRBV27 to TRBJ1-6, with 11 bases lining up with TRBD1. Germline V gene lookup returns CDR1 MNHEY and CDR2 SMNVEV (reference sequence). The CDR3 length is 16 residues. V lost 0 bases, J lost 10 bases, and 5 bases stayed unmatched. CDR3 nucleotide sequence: TGTGCCAGCAGTTTATCGGAGGACAGGGGGCGGTCACCCCTCCACTTT. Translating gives CASSLSEDRGRSPLHF.